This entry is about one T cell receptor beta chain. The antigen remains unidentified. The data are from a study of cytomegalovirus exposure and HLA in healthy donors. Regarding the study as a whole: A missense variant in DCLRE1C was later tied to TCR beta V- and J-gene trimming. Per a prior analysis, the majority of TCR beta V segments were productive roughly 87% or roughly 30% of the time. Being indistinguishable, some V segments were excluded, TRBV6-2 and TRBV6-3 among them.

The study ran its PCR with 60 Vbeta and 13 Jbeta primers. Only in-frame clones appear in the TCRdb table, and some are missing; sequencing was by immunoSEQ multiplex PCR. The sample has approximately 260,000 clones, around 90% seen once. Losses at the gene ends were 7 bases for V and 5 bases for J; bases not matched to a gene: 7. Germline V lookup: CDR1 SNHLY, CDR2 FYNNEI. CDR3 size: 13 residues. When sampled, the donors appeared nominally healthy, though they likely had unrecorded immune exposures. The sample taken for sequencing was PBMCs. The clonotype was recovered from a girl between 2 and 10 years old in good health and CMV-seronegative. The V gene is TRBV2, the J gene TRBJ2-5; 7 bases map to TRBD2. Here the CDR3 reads CASMGGSHETQYF. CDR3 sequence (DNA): TGTGCCAGCATGGGCGGGAGTCACGAGACCCAGTACTTC.